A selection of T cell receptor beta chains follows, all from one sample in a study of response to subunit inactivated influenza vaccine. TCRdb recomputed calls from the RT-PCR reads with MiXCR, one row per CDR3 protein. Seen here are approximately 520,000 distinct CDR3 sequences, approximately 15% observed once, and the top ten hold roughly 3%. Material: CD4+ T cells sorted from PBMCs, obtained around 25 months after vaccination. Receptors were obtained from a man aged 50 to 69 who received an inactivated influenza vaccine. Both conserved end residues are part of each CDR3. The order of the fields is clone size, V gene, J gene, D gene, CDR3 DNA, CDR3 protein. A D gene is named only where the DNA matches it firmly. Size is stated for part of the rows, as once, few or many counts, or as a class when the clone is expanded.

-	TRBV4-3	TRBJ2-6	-	TGCGCCAGCAGCACGCAGGGTTACGGGGCCAACGTCCTGACTTTC	CASSTQGYGANVLTF
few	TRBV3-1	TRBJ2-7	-	TGTGCCAGCAGCCAAGAGCCTCTGACGTGGGGCAAGTCCTACGAGCAGTACTTC	CASSQEPLTWGKSYEQYF
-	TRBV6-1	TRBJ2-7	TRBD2	TGTGCCAGCCGGGGAGCGGGAACCTACGAGCAGTACTTC	CASRGAGTYEQYF
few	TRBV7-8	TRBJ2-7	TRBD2	TGTGCCAGCAGCTTAGCCAGCGGGAGGCAGTACGAGCAGTACTTC	CASSLASGRQYEQYF
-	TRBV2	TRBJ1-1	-	TGTGCCAGGGGGCAGGGCAGGGTGAACACTGAAGCTTTTTTT	CARGQGRVNTEAFF
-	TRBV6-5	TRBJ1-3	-	TGTGCCAGCAGTTCGGGCTGGAGTGGAAACACCATATATTTT	CASSSGWSGNTIYF
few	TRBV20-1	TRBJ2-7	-	TGCAGTGCCGGGTCCGGAGGTTACGAGCAGTACTTC	CSAGSGGYEQYF
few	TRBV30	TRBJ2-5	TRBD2	TGTGCCTGGAGTGTAGAATCGGGAGGAAGGACCCAGTACTTC	CAWSVESGGRTQYF
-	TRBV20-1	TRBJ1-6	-	TGCAGTGCTAGACGCACAGAAAATAATTCACCCCTCCACTTT	CSARRTENNSPLHF
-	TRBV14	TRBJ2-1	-	TGTGCCAGCAGCCGGGCCGGGACCGTCTACAATGAGCAGTTCTTC	CASSRAGTVYNEQFF
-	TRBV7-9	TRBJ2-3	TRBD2	TGTGCCAGCAGCTTACTTAGCGGGAGTAGCGCAGATACGCAGTATTTT	CASSLLSGSSADTQYF
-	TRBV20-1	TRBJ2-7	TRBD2	TGCAGTGCTCGCCCCTCTAGCGGAGAAATTTCCTACGAGCAGTACTTC	CSARPSSGEISYEQYF
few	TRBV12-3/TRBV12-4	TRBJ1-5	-	TGTGCCAGCAGTTTACAGGCCAATCAGCCCCAGCATTTT	CASSLQANQPQHF
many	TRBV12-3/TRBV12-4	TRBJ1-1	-	TGTGCCAGCACGTCTTCGGTATCGAACACTGAAGCTTTCTTT	CASTSSVSNTEAFF
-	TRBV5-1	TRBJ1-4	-	TGCGCCAGCAGCTTGGCCGGCAGGGAGGATGAAAAACTGTTTTTT	CASSLAGREDEKLFF
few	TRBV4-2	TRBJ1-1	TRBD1	TGTGCCAGCAGCCAAGAACCGACCGGGACAGGGGGGTCTGAAGCTTTCTTT	CASSQEPTGTGGSEAFF
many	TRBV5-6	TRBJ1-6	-	TGTGCCAGCAGCCCAGGGGTATCACCCCTCCACTTT	CASSPGVSPLHF
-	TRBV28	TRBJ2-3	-	TGTGCCAGCAGTCTCCCCCGTGGGGAAGGCGTCAGTGCAGATACGCAGTATTTT	CASSLPRGEGVSADTQYF
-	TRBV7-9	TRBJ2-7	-	TGTGCCAGCAGCTTAGATACAGTCTCCTACGAGCAGTACTTC	CASSLDTVSYEQYF
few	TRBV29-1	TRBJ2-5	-	TGCAGCGTTGCTACTCAAGGGGAGACCCAGTACTTC	CSVATQGETQYF
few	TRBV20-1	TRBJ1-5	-	TGCAGTGCTAGAGATATGCAGGGAATTCAGCCCCAGCATTTT	CSARDMQGIQPQHF
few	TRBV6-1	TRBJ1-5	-	TGTGCCAGCAGTGAACCGGAAGTTGGGGTGTTGGGTCAGCCCCAGCATTTT	CASSEPEVGVLGQPQHF
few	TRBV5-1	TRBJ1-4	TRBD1	TGCGCCAGCAGGGACGGGACAGTTAATGAAAAACTGTTTTTT	CASRDGTVNEKLFF
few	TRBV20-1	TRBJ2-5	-	TGCAGTGCAACGCCGACTAGGGTCGCATTCCAAGAGACCCAGTACTTC	CSATPTRVAFQETQYF
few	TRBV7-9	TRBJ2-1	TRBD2	TGTGCCAGCAGTTTTACTAGCGTTGCTGAGCAGTTCTTC	CASSFTSVAEQFF
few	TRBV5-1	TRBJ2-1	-	TGCGCCAGCAGCTTGGGATTTACCTACAATGAGCAGTTCTTC	CASSLGFTYNEQFF
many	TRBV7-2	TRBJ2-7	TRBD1	TGTGCCAGCAGCTCGGGACAGGGGAGCTCCTACGAGCAGTACTTC	CASSSGQGSSYEQYF
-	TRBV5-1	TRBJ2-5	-	TGCGCCAGCAGCATCGGGACACACGAGGAGACCCAGTACTTC	CASSIGTHEETQYF
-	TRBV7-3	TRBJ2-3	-	TGTGCCAGCAGCTTAACCCGGACAGCTAGCACAGATACGCAGTATTTT	CASSLTRTASTDTQYF
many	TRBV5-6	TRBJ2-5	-	TGTGCCAGCAGCCCATGGACCGGTGAAGAGACCCAGTACTTC	CASSPWTGEETQYF
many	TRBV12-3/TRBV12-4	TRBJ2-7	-	TGTGCCAGCGGAGGGCCCTACGAGCAGTACTTC	CASGGPYEQYF
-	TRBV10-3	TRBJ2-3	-	TGTGCCATCAGTGAGGGAGTCGGTAATACGCAGTATTTT	CAISEGVGNTQYF
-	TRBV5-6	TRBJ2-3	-	TGTGCCAGCAGCTTGGTGGGGCCAACAGATACGCAGTATTTT	CASSLVGPTDTQYF
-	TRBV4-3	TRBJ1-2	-	TGCGCCAGCAGCCAAGATCGACAGGCCTTCTATGGCTACACCTTC	CASSQDRQAFYGYTF
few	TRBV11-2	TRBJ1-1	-	TGTGCCAGCAGCTCGACTAGGGGGAGCACTGAAGCTTTCTTT	CASSSTRGSTEAFF
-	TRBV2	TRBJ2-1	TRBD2	TGTGCCAGCAGCGTACTAGCGGGAGGGCTTGGAAATGAGCAGTTCTTC	CASSVLAGGLGNEQFF
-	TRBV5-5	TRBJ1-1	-	TGTGCCAGCAGCCCCACGTGGGCGAACACTGAAGCTTTCTTT	CASSPTWANTEAFF
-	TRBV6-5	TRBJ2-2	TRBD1	TGTGCCAGCAGTAACCCGGGACAGGGAGAAACCGGGGAGCTGTTTTTT	CASSNPGQGETGELFF
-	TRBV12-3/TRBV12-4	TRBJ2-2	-	TGTGCCAGCAGTTTTGGTGGGCCGGTAGGCGGGGAGCTGTTTTTT	CASSFGGPVGGELFF
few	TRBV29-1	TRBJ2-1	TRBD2	TGCAGCGCAAGGGCGTCTAGCGGATACAATGAGCAGTTCTTC	CSARASSGYNEQFF
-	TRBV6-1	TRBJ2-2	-	TGTGCCAGCAGTGAAGAGGGCACCGGGGAGCTGTTTTTT	CASSEEGTGELFF
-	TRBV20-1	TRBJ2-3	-	TGCAGTGCTAGTAGGATTGTAGAAGATACGCAGTATTTT	CSASRIVEDTQYF
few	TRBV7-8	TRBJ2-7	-	TGTGCCAGCAGCTTAGTCCAGCTTTCCTACGAGCAGTACTTC	CASSLVQLSYEQYF
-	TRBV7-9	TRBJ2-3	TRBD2	TGTGCCAGCAGCCCTAGGACTAGCGGGAGGTCGACATATACGCAGTATTTT	CASSPRTSGRSTYTQYF
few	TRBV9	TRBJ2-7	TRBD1	TGTGCCAGCAGCCCCCATGGACAGGGGGCTTACGAGCAGTACTTC	CASSPHGQGAYEQYF
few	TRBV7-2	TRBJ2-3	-	TGTGCCAGCTCCCGGGTCGCAGATACGCAGTATTTT	CASSRVADTQYF
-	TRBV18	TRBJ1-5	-	TGTGCCAGCTCACCGGGTACTGGCAGTCAGCCCCAGCATTTT	CASSPGTGSQPQHF
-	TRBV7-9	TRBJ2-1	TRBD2	TGTGCCAGCACCAGGACTAGCGGGGGATTCTACAATGAGCAGTTCTTC	CASTRTSGGFYNEQFF
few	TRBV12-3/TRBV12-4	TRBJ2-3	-	TGTGCCAGCAGTTCGCTAGCAAGGTTCGATACGCAGTATTTT	CASSSLARFDTQYF
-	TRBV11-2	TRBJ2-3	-	TGTGCCAGCAGCCGTCGGACCCGCACAGATACGCAGTATTTT	CASSRRTRTDTQYF
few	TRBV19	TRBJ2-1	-	TGTGCCAGTAGTATAGGGATTGGGGGGCATGAGCAGTTCTTC	CASSIGIGGHEQFF
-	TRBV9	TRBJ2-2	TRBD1	TGTGCCAGCAGCGGGAACCGGGACAGGGGGCTTGGGGAGCTGTTTTTT	CASSGNRDRGLGELFF
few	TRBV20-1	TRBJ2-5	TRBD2	TGCAGTGCCCCCGTCTCGCGGGGGGGCCGAGAGACCCAGTACTTC	CSAPVSRGGRETQYF
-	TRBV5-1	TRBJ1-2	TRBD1	TGCGCCAGCAGTATCGGACAGGGGGCTTATGGCTACACCTTC	CASSIGQGAYGYTF
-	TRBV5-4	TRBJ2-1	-	TGTGCCAGCAGCTTGGATAGAGCGGAGTCCTACAATGAGCAGTTCTTC	CASSLDRAESYNEQFF
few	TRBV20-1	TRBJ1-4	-	TGCAGTGCTAGAGATACCCGACAGACAACTAATGAAAAACTGTTTTTT	CSARDTRQTTNEKLFF
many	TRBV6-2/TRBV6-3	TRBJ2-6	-	TGTGCCAGCAGTTGGTTCTCTGGGGCCAACGTCCTGACTTTC	CASSWFSGANVLTF
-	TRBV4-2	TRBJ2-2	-	TGTGCCAGCAGCCAAGATCTCAGAGTGCCCGGGGAGCTGTTTTTT	CASSQDLRVPGELFF
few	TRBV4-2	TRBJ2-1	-	TGTGCCAGCAGCCAAGGGGCAAGCGGGCTGAAGCAGTTCTTC	CASSQGASGLKQFF